Shown below are 21 T cell receptor beta chains from a single sample sequenced in a study of technical replicates of blood from four donors (dated by TCRdb to about 2017). The library was generated by the immunoSEQ multiplex PCR assay. TCRdb took over this immuneACCESS table, retaining in-frame rearrangements with V and J assigned. Such tables are incomplete; in checked studies, under half of the missing clones stem from an unresolved V gene, and the remainder is unexplained. This sample has fewer than 90,000 clones in its table, and 95% to 97% of those were observed once. Clones ranked in the top ten supply roughly 0.2% of the sample. The specimen was T cells isolated from PBMCs. All receptors come from a human donor in good health.

This clone was seen once. The V and J genes are TRBV6-1 and TRBJ1-2; D is uncertain. From germline, CDR1 is MNHNS and CDR2 SASEGT. The CDR3 has 13 residues. V was clipped by 7 bases and J by 1 base, with 10 bases between them. The CDR3 nucleotides are TGTGCCAGCAAGAAAACTTTTAACTATGGCTACACCTTC. Encoded protein: CASKKTFNYGYTF.

The genes are TRBV6-5 and TRBJ1-2, with a possible D match to TRBD1 (6 bases). V was pared by 5 bases and J by 5 bases, with 15 bases between. This CDR3 region has 14 residues. Germline V lookup: CDR1 MNHEY, CDR2 SVGAGI. CDR3 sequence (DNA): TGTGCCAGCAGTCCGGGAGGGGGATCATATGGCTACACCTTC. Translated: CASSPGGGSYGYTF.

This chain uses TRBV5-1 with TRBJ2-3, with D possibly TRBD2 on 6 matching bases. CDR1 and CDR2 (germline): SGHRS, YFSETQ. V lost 1 base, J lost 1 base, and 10 bases lay in between. The CDR3 is 15 amino acids. The CDR3 is CASSLLPSGTDTQYF. The CDR3 coding sequence is TGCGCCAGCAGCTTGTTGCCTAGCGGCACAGATACGCAGTATTTT.

This clone was picked up one time. This rearrangement joins TRBV19 to TRBJ1-3; possible D gene TRBD1, 6 bases. V was shortened by 4 bases and J by 4 bases, with 11 bases between the two germline ends. This CDR3 comprises 14 residues. The germline V gene encodes CDR1 LNHDA and CDR2 SQIVND (reference sequence). DNA of the CDR3: TGTGCCAGTAGTAAACAGGGTCCAGGAAACACCATATATTTT. This encodes CASSKQGPGNTIYF.

The chain links TRBV4-1 to TRBJ2-3; 11 nucleotides line up with TRBD2. This CDR3 comprises 18 residues. Looked up from germline, CDR1 is MGHRA and CDR2 is YSYEKL. J gave up 2 bases and V 0 bases, and 7 bases lay outside the gene matches. CDR3 nucleotide sequence: TGCGCCAGCAGCCAAGATGGATCTAGCGGGGGGTACACAGATACGCAGTATTTT. Its protein product is CASSQDGSSGGYTDTQYF.

V gene TRBV10-3 combines with J gene TRBJ1-2; 7 bases fit TRBD1. This CDR3 is 15 amino acids long. Per germline, CDR1 ENHRY and CDR2 SYGVKD. V shed 10 bases and J 2 bases; nucleotides not matched to a gene: 13. The CDR3 loop reads CANSDRMTENYGYTF. The DNA of the CDR3 is TGTGCCAATTCGGACAGGATGACTGAGAACTATGGCTACACCTTC.

This chain links TRBV7-9 with TRBJ2-1; D perhaps matches TRBD1 (6 bases). The V end was cut by 5 bases, the J end by 0 bases, with 20 bases between. This CDR3 is 18 amino acids long. From germline, CDR1 is SEHNR and CDR2 FQNEAQ (reference sequence). The CDR3 bases are TGTGCCAGCAGCCCCCCGGGACATCCCAATATCTCCTACAATGAGCAGTTCTTC. It encodes CASSPPGHPNISYNEQFF.

The rearrangement links TRBV7-9 to TRBJ1-3, with D possibly being TRBD1 (6 bases). Per germline, CDR1 SEHNR and CDR2 FQNEAQ (reference sequence). This CDR3 has 17 residues. Trimming removed 5 bases at V and 2 bases at J, with 19 bases between. The CDR3 loop reads CASSHWGSGGTGNTIYF. CDR3 DNA: TGTGCCAGCAGCCACTGGGGCAGCGGGGGCACTGGAAACACCATATATTTT.

The V gene is TRBV6-4, the J gene TRBJ2-1; 12 nucleotides agree with TRBD2. Germline CDR1 and CDR2: MRHNA and SNTAGT. CDR3 length: 12 residues. Trimming at V came to 6 bases and at J to 9 bases, leaving 0 bases not matched to a gene. CDR3 amino acids: CASRGLAGEQFF. Here the CDR3 DNA reads TGTGCCAGCAGGGGACTAGCGGGTGAGCAGTTCTTC.

The chain joins TRBV9 to TRBJ1-1; maybe TRBD1 (5 bases). Germline values: CDR1 SGDLS, CDR2 YYNGEE. This CDR3 is 13 amino acids long. V was pared by 3 bases and J by 6 bases, with 12 bases between. This CDR3 is CASSDRTSPEAFF. DNA of the CDR3: TGTGCCAGCAGCGACCGGACATCTCCTGAAGCTTTCTTT.

This rearrangement joins TRBV5-4 to TRBJ2-7; unclear D gene. CDR3 length: 12 residues. V lost 3 bases, J lost 2 bases, and 6 bases lay in between. Germline assignment: CDR1 SGHNT and CDR2 YYREEE (reference sequence). The CDR3 here is CASSSHAYEQYF. The CDR3 DNA sequence: TGTGCCAGCAGCTCACATGCCTACGAGCAGTACTTC.

The chain combines TRBV27 with TRBJ1-5; TRBD1 aligns across 9 bases. Trimming removed 5 bases from V and 4 bases from J; junction bases left unmatched: 21. This CDR3 region has 20 residues. The V gene's germline CDR1 is MNHEY and CDR2 SMNVEV (reference sequence). The CDR3 here is CASSTYSHRDRALGNQPQHF. The DNA of the CDR3 is TGTGCCAGCAGTACTTACTCCCACCGGGACAGGGCTTTAGGGAATCAGCCCCAGCATTTT.

J is TRBJ2-7 and V is TRBV6-5, with D possibly being TRBD1 (6 bases). Per germline, CDR1 MNHEY and CDR2 SVGAGI. CDR3 length: 14 amino acids. V lost 2 bases and J 5 bases, leaving 13 bases between the germline ends. This CDR3 reads CASSYQGHSDEQYF. The CDR3 DNA reads as TGTGCCAGCAGTTACCAGGGACATAGCGACGAGCAGTACTTC.

This sequence joins TRBV4-2 and TRBJ1-2; possible D gene TRBD1, 6 bases. The CDR3 covers 13 residues. Germline V gene data show CDR1 as LGHNA and CDR2 as YNFKEQ. V dropped 8 bases and J dropped 4 bases, with 14 bases sitting between them. The chain's CDR3 is CASGKLGAYGYTF. Written as DNA, the CDR3 is TGTGCCAGCGGCAAGTTGGGGGCCTATGGCTACACCTTC.

V usage is TRBV10-2 and J usage is TRBJ2-3, with 8 bases aligning to TRBD2. Losses at the gene ends were 7 bases for V and 3 bases for J; bases not matched to a gene: 9. In germline, CDR1 is WSHSY, CDR2 SAAADI. The CDR3 is made up of 15 amino acids. The DNA for the CDR3 is TGCGCCAGCAAAACGGGAGGGACAAGAACAGATACGCAGTATTTT. Translation gives CASKTGGTRTDTQYF.

This clone was seen a single time. J is TRBJ1-2 and V is TRBV6-5, with 7 positions matching TRBD1. Germline-derived CDR1 and CDR2 are MNHEY and SVGAGI. After removal of 5 bases from V and 4 bases from J, the junction contained 4 bases not matched to a gene. This CDR3 has 13 amino acids. The CDR3 protein is CASSRDRSYGYTF. CDR3 in DNA: TGTGCCAGCAGTCGGGACAGAAGCTATGGCTACACCTTC.

This chain connects TRBV5-6 to TRBJ2-3, with D tentatively TRBD1 (5 bases). V shed 4 bases and J shed 9 bases, with 12 bases lying between them. Germline V gives CDR1 SGHDT, CDR2 YYEEEE. CDR3 length equals 12 residues. The CDR3 DNA sequence: TGTGCCAGCAGCACAGGAAGGGGAACGCAGTATTTT. Residues: CASSTGRGTQYF. Complete variable domain (other parts from reference TRBV5-6 and TRBJ2-3): DAGVTQSPTHLIKTRGQQVTLRCSPKSGHDTVSWYQQALGQGPQFIFQYYEEEERQRGNFPDRFSGHQFPNYSSELNVNALLLGDSALYLCASSTGRGTQYFGPGTRLTVL.

Here the CDR3 DNA reads TGTGCCAGCAGTCGGGTGAACACTGAAGCTTTCTTT. This gives the protein CASSRVNTEAFF. The J gene is TRBJ1-1, the V gene TRBV28, with D unclear. The CDR3 contains 12 residues. Germline V gene lookup returns CDR1 MDHEN and CDR2 SYDVKM. Trimming took off 5 bases at V and 0 bases at J, with 4 bases between the two ends.

The rearrangement joins TRBV27 to TRBJ1-4; 7 nucleotides agree with TRBD1. Trimming at V came to 5 bases and at J to 7 bases, leaving 7 bases not matched to a gene. This CDR3 spans 14 amino acids. From germline, CDR1 is MNHEY and CDR2 SMNVEV (reference sequence). CDR3 sequence reads: CASSTSGGLEKLFF. Written as DNA, the CDR3 is TGTGCCAGCAGTACCTCAGGGGGTCTTGAAAAACTGTTTTTT.

The chain joins TRBV20-1 to TRBJ1-1; D is unresolved. The CDR3 spans 11 residues. V lost 4 bases and J lost 2, with 5 bases in between. Germline assignment: CDR1 DFQATT and CDR2 SNEGSKA (reference sequence). The CDR3 protein is CSAIFNTEAFF. The CDR3 DNA follows: TGCAGTGCTATATTCAACACTGAAGCTTTCTTT.

The chain has TRBV9 and TRBJ2-3; 8 bases match TRBD1. The germline gives CDR1 SGDLS, CDR2 YYNGEE. The junction had 3 bases not matched to a gene; V was cut back by 0 bases and J by 0 bases. The CDR3 is made up of 16 amino acids. The CDR3 here is CASSVGGQASTDTQYF. As DNA, the CDR3 is TGTGCCAGCAGCGTAGGGGGACAGGCTAGCACAGATACGCAGTATTTT.